This record concerns one TCR beta chain sequence. Judged by its sample share, this clone qualifies as medium-sized (0.01 to 0.1%). Its antigen is currently not known. No quality values exist for individual bases; no much larger clone is one base distant. The sample originates from a study of T cell responses to AZD1222 COVID-19 vaccine (dated by TCRdb to the early 2020s). Study-wide context: AZD1222 recipients whose second dose came at about 4 weeks and those whose second dose came at about 12 weeks were combined into one group, since spike-specific TCR depth and breadth did not differ between the two schedules. TCR sequencing was performed for fewer than 250 trial participants, of whom 207 were given two doses of AZD1222 and approximately 25 were given two doses of MenACWY control vaccine. Enrollment into the trials was organized by age into subgroups of 18-55, 56-69 and 70-plus years, and those subgroups contained roughly 160, 29 and 62 TCR-sequenced participants, respectively.

What the time point label conveys for this sample: baseline before first vaccination. Samples from vaccinated people were obtained from the UK trials COV001 and COV002, which included a single-blind randomized controlled phase 2/3 trial of AZD1222 (ChAdOx1 nCoV-19) in healthy adults. For TCRbeta chain sequencing, PBMC samples from trial participants were taken at day 0 and at day 28 after the second dose. From the cysteine up to the phenylalanine, the CDR3 has a length of 15 residues. Only CDR3 DNA remains: 45 bases, in frame from the first base. Based on the germline V gene, the CDR1 and CDR2 sequences are SGHAT and FQNNGV. V is reduced by 8 bases and J by 6 bases, leaving a spacing of 21 bases between them. The CDR3 regions of human TCRbeta chains were subjected to immunosequencing. In the source study's methods: TCRs in the repertoires were matched against a reference library of SARS-CoV-2-specific TCRs that had been generated with the MIRA antigen-specificity platform. Breadth was defined as the fraction of unique TCRs that were SARS-CoV-2-associated, and depth was defined as the fraction of total T cells that were SARS-CoV-2-associated. Using the MIRA data, every spike-specific TCR was mapped to the spike region that the TCR reacted to and assigned to either a CD4 or a CD8 class. Log10-transformed breadth and depth values were compared by one-way ANOVA with Sidak's multiple comparisons tests. TCRdb obtained this table from immuneACCESS and retained in-frame rearrangements with V and J assigned. These tables miss some clones; where compared with another copy, unresolved V genes account for less than half of the shortfall, and the remainder is unexplained. V and J calls and clone size are those listed in that table; D and trimming were worked out from the DNA. This sample holds 100,000 or so clones; roughly 90% were observed only once. Clones ranked in the top ten supply 2% to 3% of the sample.

Study-wide findings and limitations: After two AZD1222 doses, spike-specific TCR breadth and depth were significantly higher than at day 0 and than in MenACWY recipients. The 56-69-year group was small, and its depth increase did not reach significance, likely because of low power. The vaccine-associated CD4 TCRs covered the entire spike protein, and the dominant responses fell in regions 160-218 and 743-854. Reportedly, almost half of the unique spike-specific TCRs recognized epitopes lying outside the regions that are mutated in the B.1.351 and B.1.1.7 variants. Conclusions about previously exposed vaccinees were limited because only six AZD1222 recipients were SARS-CoV-2 seropositive at baseline. Because no day 14 peak-response samples were available, the repertoires could be characterized only after the peak T cell response. Participants were mostly white British and included more females than males, and it was suggested by the authors that clonal diversity may have been underestimated.

This receptor was obtained from an adult in good health. The chain is assembled from TRBV11-2 and TRBJ2-3; the D gene is perhaps TRBD2, from 6 matching bases. The specimen was peripheral blood, collected on day 0 of AZD1222 vaccination. CDR3 sequence: CASSGLGDLGDTQYF. The sequenced DNA is TGTGCCAGCTCCGGATTGGGGGACTTAGGTGATACGCAGTATTTT. Supplemented by the reference TRBV11-2 and TRBJ2-3 proteins around the CDR3, the complete variable domain is EAGVAQSPRYKIIEKRQSVAFWCNPISGHATLYWYQQILGQGPKLLIQFQNNGVVDDSQLPKDRFSAERLKGVDSTLKIQPAKLEDSAVYLCASSGLGDLGDTQYFGPGTRLTVL.